The source of this T cell receptor beta chain is a study of T cells in Graves' hyperthyroidism and ophthalmopathy. At the level of the study: It was at initial diagnosis, before any treatment, that peripheral blood was collected. Study-level points and caveats: Separation of ophthalmopathy from stable hyperthyroidism was achieved by a 13 V-J model.

The table lists this clonotype with many counts. Its antigen remains unknown. Germline trimming cut 4 bases from V and 3 bases from J; bases unmatched to any gene: 1. The germline CDR1 and CDR2 sequences are DFQATT and SNEGSKA (reference sequence). The CDR3 length is 13 residues. The source material, RNA transcripts, was used to amplify TCR beta CDR3 regions. Initially, a first-round RT-PCR of the TCR CDR3 employed the HTBI primer set. From the multiplex PCR reads, TCRdb called clonotypes with MiXCR, one entry per CDR3 protein. The data show 270,000 or so distinct CDR3 sequences, nearly 15% seen once. Initially, at the first diagnosis of hyperthyroidism and before any ophthalmopathy symptoms, blood was sampled.

The genes are TRBV20-1 and TRBJ2-1; TRBD2 matches at 9 bases. Input material: blood. This receptor was obtained from a woman in her 50s with Graves' hyperthyroidism that later progressed to Graves' ophthalmopathy. The CDR3 sequence: CSAKREVYNEQFF. The DNA of the CDR3 is TGCAGTGCTAAGCGGGAGGTCTACAATGAGCAGTTCTTC.